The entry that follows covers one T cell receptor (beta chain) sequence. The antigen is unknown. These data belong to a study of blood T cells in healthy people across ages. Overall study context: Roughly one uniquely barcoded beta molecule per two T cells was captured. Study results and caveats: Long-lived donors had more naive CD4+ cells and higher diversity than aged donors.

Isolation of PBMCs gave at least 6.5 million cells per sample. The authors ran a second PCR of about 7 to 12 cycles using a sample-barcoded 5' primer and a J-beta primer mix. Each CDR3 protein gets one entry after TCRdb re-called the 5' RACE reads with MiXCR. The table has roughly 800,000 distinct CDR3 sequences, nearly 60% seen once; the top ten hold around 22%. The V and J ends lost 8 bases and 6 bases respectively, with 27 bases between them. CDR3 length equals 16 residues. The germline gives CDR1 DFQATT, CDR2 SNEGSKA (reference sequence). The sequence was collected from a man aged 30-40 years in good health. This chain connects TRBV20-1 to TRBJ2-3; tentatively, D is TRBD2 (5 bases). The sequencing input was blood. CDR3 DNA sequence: TGCAGTCCCCTAGACCAGCGGCCAACGTTAGGGGATACGCAGTATTTT. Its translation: CSPLDQRPTLGDTQYF.